The entry that follows covers one T cell receptor (beta chain) sequence. Its antigen is not identified. The data were obtained in a study of T cell responses to AZD1222 COVID-19 vaccine. The repertoire was sequenced with immunoSEQ multiplex PCR; TCRdb's copy has only in-frame clones and lacks some. The sample includes about 160,000 clones, 88% of them seen just once. This CDR3 is 12 amino acids long. In germline, CDR1 is KGHSH, CDR2 LQKENI. The V end lost 3 bases, the J end lost 8 bases, and 10 bases lay between the germline ends. Study-level results: After two AZD1222 doses, spike-specific TCR breadth and depth rose versus day 0. Across spike, vaccine-associated CD4 TCRs were found, dominant at 160-218 and 743-854.

Analysis merged second doses at about 4 or about 12 weeks. This sequence joins TRBV18 and TRBJ1-2; D is unclear. The TCR comes from an adult who received the AZD1222 COVID-19 vaccine. This material consisted of peripheral blood, taken 28 days after the second AZD1222 dose. CDR3 amino acids: CASSPSEGGYTF. The CDR3 bases are TGTGCCAGCTCACCGTCCGAGGGCGGCTACACCTTC.